This T cell receptor (beta chain) was identified in a study of T cells in Graves' hyperthyroidism and ophthalmopathy. Study context: Peripheral blood sampling occurred at initial diagnosis, before any treatment.

RNA transcripts provided the source from which TCR beta CDR3 regions were amplified. An initial round of RT-PCR targeting the TCR CDR3 relied on the HTBI primer set. TCRdb itself ran the multiplex PCR reads through MiXCR, one entry per CDR3 protein. The repertoire consists of hundreds of thousands of distinct CDR3 sequences, with 13% to 15% occurring once and the leading ten covering roughly an eighth. The PBMCs were taken from under 12 ml of fresh peripheral blood. This CDR3 has 16 residues. V was clipped by 4 bases and J by 7 bases, with 22 bases between them. Germline CDR1 LGHDT, CDR2 YNNKEL (reference sequence). Study-wide results and caveats: Stable hyperthyroidism was separated from ophthalmopathy by a model based on 13 V-J features.

This clonotype was found a few times. Antigen unknown. This TCR came from a woman between 45 and 60 years old with Graves' ophthalmopathy. Sequenced: blood. The chain employs TRBV3-1 and TRBJ1-1, with a weak D call TRBD1 (6 bases). CDR3 in DNA: TGTGCCAGCAGCCCCCGTGGAGGGGGGGCCTACGATGAAGCTTTCTTT. Translating gives CASSPRGGGAYDEAFF.